This record concerns one T cell receptor beta chain sequence. Its antigen is unknown. This sample stems from a study of T cell responses to AZD1222 COVID-19 vaccine. Study context: Recipients boosted at about 4 weeks or about 12 weeks are pooled.

General study results and limits: The donor group comprised mostly white British people and more females; the analysis possibly underestimated clonal diversity. Per reports, nearly half of all spike-specific TCRs target regions that are unmutated in variants. The CD4 TCRs associated with vaccination extended across spike and predominated at 160-218 and 743-854.

The J segment lost 4 bases and the V segment lost 4 bases, leaving 6 bases of the junction unmatched. The CDR3 is 15 amino acids. Germline CDR1 is MDHEN and CDR2 is SYDVKM. TCRdb keeps only in-frame clones here, not all; method: immunoSEQ multiplex PCR. The table includes approximately 180,000 clones, almost 90% detected once. The J gene is TRBJ1-4, the V gene TRBV28, with 7 bases identical to TRBD1. Specimen: peripheral blood, collected on day 0 of AZD1222 vaccination. The TCR comes from an adult in good health. CDR3 sequence reads: CASSSRDSINEKLFF. DNA for the CDR3: TGTGCCAGCAGTTCCCGGGACAGCATTAATGAAAAACTGTTTTTT.